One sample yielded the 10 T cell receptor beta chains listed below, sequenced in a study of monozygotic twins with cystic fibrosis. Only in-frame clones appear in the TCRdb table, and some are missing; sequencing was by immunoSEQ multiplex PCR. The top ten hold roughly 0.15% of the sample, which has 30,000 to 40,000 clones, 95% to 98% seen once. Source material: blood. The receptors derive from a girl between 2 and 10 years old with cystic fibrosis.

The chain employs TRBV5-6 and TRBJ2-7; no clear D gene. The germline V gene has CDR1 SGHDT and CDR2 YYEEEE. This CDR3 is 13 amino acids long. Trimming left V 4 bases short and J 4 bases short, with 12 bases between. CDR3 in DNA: TGTGCCAGCAGCCAGAAGGGTTCTTACGAGCAGTACTTC. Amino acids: CASSQKGSYEQYF.

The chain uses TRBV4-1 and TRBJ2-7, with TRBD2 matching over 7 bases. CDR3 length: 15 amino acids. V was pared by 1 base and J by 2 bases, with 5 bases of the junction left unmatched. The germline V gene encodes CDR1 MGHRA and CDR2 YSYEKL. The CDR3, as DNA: TGCGCCAGCAGCCAAGCTACTAGCGTAGCCTACGAGCAGTACTTC. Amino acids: CASSQATSVAYEQYF.

The CDR3 sequence: CASSLESAGGYEQYF. The CDR3 region has the DNA TGCGCCAGCAGCTTGGAGTCCGCGGGAGGCTACGAGCAGTACTTC. This sequence joins TRBV5-1 and TRBJ2-7, with 8 nucleotides matching TRBD2. This CDR3 has 15 amino acids. The V segment lost 0 bases and the J segment 3 bases; nucleotides outside the gene matches: 5. CDR1 and CDR2 from the germline V gene are SGHRS and YFSETQ.

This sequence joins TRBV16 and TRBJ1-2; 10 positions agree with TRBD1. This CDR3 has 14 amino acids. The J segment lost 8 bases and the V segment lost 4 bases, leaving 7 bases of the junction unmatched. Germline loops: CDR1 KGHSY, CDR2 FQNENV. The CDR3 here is CASSRHGTGVGYTF. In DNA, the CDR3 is TGTGCCAGCAGCCGGCACGGGACAGGGGTCGGCTACACCTTC.

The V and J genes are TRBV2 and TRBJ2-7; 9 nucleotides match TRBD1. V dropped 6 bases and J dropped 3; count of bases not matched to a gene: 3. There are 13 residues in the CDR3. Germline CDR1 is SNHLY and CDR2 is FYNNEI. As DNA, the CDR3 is TGTGCCAGCAGCGGGACAGGGATCTACGAGCAGTACTTC. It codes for CASSGTGIYEQYF.

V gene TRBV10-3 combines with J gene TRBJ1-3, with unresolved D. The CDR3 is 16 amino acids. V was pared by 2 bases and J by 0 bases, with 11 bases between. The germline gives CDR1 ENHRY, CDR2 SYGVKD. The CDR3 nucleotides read TGTGCCATCAGTGAGACCCCAACTGGCTCTGGAAACACCATATATTTT. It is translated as CAISETPTGSGNTIYF.

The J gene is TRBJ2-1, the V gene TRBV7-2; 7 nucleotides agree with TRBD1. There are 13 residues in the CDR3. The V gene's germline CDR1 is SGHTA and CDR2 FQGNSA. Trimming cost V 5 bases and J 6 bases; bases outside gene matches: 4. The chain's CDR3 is CASSARQGNEQFF. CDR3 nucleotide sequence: TGTGCCAGCAGCGCCAGACAGGGCAATGAGCAGTTCTTC. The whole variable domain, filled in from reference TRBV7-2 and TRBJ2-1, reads GAGVSQSPSNKVTEKGKDVELRCDPISGHTALYWYRQSLGQGLEFLIYFQGNSAPDKSGLPSDRFSAERTGGSVSTLTIQRTQQEDSAVYLCASSARQGNEQFFGPGTRLTVL.

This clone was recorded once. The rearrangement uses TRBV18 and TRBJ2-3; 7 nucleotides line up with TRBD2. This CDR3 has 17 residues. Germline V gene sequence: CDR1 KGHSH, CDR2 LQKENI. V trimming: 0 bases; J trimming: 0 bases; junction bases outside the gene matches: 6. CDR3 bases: TGTGCCAGCTCACCACCATCGGGGGGAACTAGCACAGATACGCAGTATTTT. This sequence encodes CASSPPSGGTSTDTQYF.

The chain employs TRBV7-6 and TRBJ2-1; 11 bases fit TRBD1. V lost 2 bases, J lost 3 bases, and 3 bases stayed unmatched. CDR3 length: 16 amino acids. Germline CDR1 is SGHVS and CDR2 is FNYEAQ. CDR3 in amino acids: CASSLLGQGVYNEQFF. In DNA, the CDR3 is TGTGCCAGCAGCTTATTGGGACAGGGGGTCTACAATGAGCAGTTCTTC.

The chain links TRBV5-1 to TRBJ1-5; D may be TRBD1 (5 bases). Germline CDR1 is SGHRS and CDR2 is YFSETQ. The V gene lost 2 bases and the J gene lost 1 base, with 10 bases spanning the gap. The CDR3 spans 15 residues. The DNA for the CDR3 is TGCGCCAGCAGCTTCGAAGGGGTGAGCAATCAGCCCCAGCATTTT. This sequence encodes CASSFEGVSNQPQHF.